This T cell receptor beta chain comes out of a study of radiation and T cells in renal cell carcinoma. The overall study: Nephrectomy followed 15 Gy stereotactic body radiation by 4 weeks. Study-wide results and limits: From baseline, blood top tumor clonotypes peaked at 2 weeks post-radiation.

Sequencing used immunoSEQ multiplex PCR; TCRdb keeps in-frame clones, though not all of them. This table has approximately 140,000 clones, around four fifths appearing once. The sample's time point: baseline pretreatment blood. This sample's treatment: 15 Gy SBRT to primary tumor, nephrectomy 4 weeks later. Radiation-treated patients gave blood at baseline, week 2 and week 4. The tumor was a clear cell renal cell carcinoma. A note on this clone: Its cognate antigen is unknown.

CDR3 length: 13 residues. V was shortened by 4 bases and J by 5 bases, with 10 bases between the two germline ends. Germline CDR1 is LGHNA and CDR2 is YSLEER. The genes are TRBV4-3 and TRBJ2-3; tentative D call: TRBD2 (6 bases). This clonotype originated in a woman aged 45 to 65 with renal cell carcinoma. The sample in question was blood, obtained from a patient whose treatment included radiotherapy and nephrectomy. CDR3 amino acids: CASSLSGQDTQYF. DNA of the CDR3: TGCGCCAGCAGCCTCAGCGGGCAAGATACGCAGTATTTT.